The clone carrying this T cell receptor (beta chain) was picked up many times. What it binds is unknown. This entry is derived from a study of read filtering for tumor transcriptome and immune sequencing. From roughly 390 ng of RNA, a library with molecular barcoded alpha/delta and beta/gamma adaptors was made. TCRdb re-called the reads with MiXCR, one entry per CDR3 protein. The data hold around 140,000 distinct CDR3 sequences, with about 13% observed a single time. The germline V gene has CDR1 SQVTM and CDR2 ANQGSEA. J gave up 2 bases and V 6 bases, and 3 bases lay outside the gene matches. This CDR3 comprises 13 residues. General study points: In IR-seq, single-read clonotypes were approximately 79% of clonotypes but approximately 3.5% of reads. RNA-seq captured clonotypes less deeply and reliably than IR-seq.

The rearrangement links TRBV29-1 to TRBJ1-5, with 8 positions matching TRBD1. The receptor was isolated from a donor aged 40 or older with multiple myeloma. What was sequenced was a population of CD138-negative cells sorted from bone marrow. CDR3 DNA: TGCAGCGTCGGACAGGGCGGCAATCAGCCCCAGCATTTT. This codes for CSVGQGGNQPQHF.